This T cell receptor beta chain was recorded in a study of early stage breast cancer tumors. Study-level background: ER+/PR+/HER2- status applied to about 75% of the 16 invasive breast tumors. Among approximately 12 ER+/PR+/HER2- tumors, eight were ductal, four lobular. Study-level results: Bulk DNA sequencing of unsorted cells missed chain pairing and markers.

V lost 0 bases, J lost 1 base, and 9 bases lay in between. The CDR3 covers 15 residues. Profiled with immunoSEQ multiplex PCR; TCRdb holds only in-frame clones, not every one. Of around 40,000 clones listed, 70% to 80% were seen once; the top ten hold roughly 7.2%. A note on this clone: What it binds is not known.

The source of this sequence is a person aged 45 to 59 with breast cancer. The sample was blood. The chain has TRBV6-7 and TRBJ1-1; D gene unclear. TRBV6-7 counts as an open reading frame of uncertain function. This CDR3 reads CASSYSPGGNTEAFF. DNA of the CDR3: TGTGCCAGCAGTTACTCCCCGGGAGGGAACACTGAAGCTTTCTTT.